This T cell receptor (beta chain) stems from a study of T cells after yellow fever vaccination. Study-level results: Clones that expanded after primary vaccination mostly reappeared after the booster (roughly 96% CD4, 88% CD8).

This CDR3 region has 15 residues. Trimming shortened V by 6 bases and J by 5 bases, and 16 bases separated the two germline ends. MiXCR was run by TCRdb on the 5' RACE reads, yielding one entry per CDR3 protein. Of around 230,000 distinct CDR3 sequences listed, approximately 6.7% are singletons. This clonotype has more than one count but fewer than ten. The target antigen is unknown. This clonotype originated in a man younger than 45 who received the YFV17D yellow fever vaccine. The chain joins TRBV6-7 to TRBJ2-2; weak D call: TRBD2 (5 bases). TRBV6-7 is an ORF, and what it does is uncertain. The material was CD4+ T cells sorted from PBMCs, obtained on the day of the yellow fever booster vaccination. The CDR3 DNA sequence: TGTGCCAGCAGCTTAGCGATTCGGGTAACCGGGGAGCTGTTTTTT. This gives the protein CASSLAIRVTGELFF.